Included here is one T cell receptor (beta chain) sequence, with context. The data originate from a study of blood T cell repertoires in COVID-19. Study details: The United States, Italy and Spain provided the acute and convalescent COVID-19 samples.

The authors' processing: Estimated nucleated cell counts came from reference gene primer amplification. Assay used: immunoSEQ multiplex PCR; TCRdb lists only in-frame clones, some missing. V and J calls and clone size are copied from that table; D and trimming were computed from the DNA. This table holds 290,000 or so clones, 65% to 90% found once. Trimming took 3 bases from V and 6 from J; bases not matched to a gene: 11. The CDR3 covers 15 residues. CDR1 is GTSNPN and CDR2 is SVGIG in the germline V gene (reference sequence). This receptor was taken from a man aged 45-65 years with active or convalescent COVID-19. The rearrangement uses TRBV30 and TRBJ2-3; 8 positions match TRBD2. The specimen sequenced was peripheral blood. The DNA for the CDR3 is TGTGCCTGGAGGGGAAAAGCGGGAGCAGGGGATACGCAGTATTTT. Protein product: CAWRGKAGAGDTQYF.